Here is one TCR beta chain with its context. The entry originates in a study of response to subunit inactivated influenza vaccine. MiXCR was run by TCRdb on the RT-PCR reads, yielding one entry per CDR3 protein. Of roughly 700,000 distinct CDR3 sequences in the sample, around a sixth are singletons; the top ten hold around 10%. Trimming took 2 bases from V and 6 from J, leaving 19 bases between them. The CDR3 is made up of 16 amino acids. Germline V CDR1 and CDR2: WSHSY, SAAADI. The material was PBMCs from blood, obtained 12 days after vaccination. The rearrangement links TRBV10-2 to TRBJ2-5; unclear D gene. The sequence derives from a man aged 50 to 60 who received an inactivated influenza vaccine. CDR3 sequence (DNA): TGCGCCAGCAGTGAGAAAGGGAACACCGTTGACAAGACCCAGTACTTC. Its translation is CASSEKGNTVDKTQYF.